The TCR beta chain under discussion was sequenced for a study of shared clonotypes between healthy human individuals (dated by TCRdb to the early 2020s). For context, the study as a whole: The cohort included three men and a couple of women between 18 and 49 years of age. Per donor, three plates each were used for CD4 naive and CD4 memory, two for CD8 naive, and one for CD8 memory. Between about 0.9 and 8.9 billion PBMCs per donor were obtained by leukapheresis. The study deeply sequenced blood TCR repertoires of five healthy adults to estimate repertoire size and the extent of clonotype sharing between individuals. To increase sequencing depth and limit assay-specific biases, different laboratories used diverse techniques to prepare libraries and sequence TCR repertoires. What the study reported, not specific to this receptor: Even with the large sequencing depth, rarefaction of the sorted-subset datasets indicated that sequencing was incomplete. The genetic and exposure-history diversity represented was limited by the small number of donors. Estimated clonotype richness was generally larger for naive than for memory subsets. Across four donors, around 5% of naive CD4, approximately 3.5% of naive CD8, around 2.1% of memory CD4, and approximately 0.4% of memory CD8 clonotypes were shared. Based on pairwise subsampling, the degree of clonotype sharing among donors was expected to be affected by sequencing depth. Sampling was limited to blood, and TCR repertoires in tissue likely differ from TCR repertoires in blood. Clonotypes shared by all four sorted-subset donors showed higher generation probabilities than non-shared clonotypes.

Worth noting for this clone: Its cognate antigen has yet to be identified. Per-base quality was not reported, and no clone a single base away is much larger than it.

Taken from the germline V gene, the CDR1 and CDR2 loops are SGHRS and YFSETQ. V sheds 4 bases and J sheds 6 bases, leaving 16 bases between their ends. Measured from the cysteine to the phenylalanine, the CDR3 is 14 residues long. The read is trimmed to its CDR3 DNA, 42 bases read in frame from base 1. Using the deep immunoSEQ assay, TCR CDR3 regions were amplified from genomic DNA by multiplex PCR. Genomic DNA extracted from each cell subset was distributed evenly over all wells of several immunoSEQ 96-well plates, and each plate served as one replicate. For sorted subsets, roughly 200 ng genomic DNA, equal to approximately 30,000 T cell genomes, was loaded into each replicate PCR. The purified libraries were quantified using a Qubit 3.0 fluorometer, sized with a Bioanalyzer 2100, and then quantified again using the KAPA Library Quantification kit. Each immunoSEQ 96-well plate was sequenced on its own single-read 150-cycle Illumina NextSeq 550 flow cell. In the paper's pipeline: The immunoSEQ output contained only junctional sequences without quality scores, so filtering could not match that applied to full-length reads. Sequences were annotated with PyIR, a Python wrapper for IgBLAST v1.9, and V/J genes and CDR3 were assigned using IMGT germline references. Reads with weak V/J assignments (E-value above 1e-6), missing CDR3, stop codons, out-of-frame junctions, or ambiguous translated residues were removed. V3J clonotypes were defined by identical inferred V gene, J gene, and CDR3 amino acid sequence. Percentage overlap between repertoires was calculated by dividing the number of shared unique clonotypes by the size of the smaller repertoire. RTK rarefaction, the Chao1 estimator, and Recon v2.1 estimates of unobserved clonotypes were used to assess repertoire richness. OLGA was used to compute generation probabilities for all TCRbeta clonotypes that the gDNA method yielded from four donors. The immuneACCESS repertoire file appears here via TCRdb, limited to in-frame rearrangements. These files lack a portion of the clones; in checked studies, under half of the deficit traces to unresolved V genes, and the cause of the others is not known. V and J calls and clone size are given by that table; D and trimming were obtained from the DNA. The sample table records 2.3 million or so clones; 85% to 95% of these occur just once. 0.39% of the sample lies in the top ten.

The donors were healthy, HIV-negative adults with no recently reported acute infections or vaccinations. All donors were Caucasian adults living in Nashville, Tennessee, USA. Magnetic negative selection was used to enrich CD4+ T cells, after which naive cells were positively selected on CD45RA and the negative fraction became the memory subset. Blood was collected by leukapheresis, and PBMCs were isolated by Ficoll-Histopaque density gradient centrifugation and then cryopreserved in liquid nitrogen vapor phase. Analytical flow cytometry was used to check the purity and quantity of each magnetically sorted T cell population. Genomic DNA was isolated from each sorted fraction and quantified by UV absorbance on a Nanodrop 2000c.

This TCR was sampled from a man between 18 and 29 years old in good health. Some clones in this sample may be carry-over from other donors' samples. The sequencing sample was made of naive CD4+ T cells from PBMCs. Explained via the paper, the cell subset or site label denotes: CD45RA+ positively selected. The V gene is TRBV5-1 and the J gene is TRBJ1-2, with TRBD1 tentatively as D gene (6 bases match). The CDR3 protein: CASSIGPGGHGYTF. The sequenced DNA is TGCGCCAGCAGCATTGGACCTGGGGGGCATGGCTACACCTTC.